This TCR beta chain was profiled in a study of neurological immune-mediated disorders. There are 15 residues in the CDR3. Per the germline V gene, CDR1 is MDHEN and CDR2 is SYDVKM. The ends lost 2 bases at V and 8 bases at J; junction bases unmatched: 10. General observations from the study: Among 34 multiple sclerosis patients, 18 had repertoires that phylogenetic grouping placed in one related-CDR3 cluster, a possible signature.

For the unsorted libraries, 2 million PBMCs stored at -80 C served as input. The sample holds many counts of this clonotype. Antigen unknown. It was by 5'RACE with 10-nucleotide random UMIs that the cDNA was made. TCRdb re-called the 5' RACE reads with MiXCR, one entry per CDR3 protein. The profile shows roughly 67,000 distinct CDR3 sequences, roughly 3.7% of them singletons. This TCR was recovered from a man in his forties or fifties with multiple sclerosis. V and J are TRBV28 and TRBJ1-2; TRBD1 matches 8 bases. The sequenced sample was PBMCs. CDR3 in DNA: TGTGCCAGCAGTTTAGAATGGACAGGGTCTCAAGGCTACACCTTC. Protein sequence: CASSLEWTGSQGYTF.